A single sample gave rise to the 29 T cell receptor beta chains below, sequenced in a study of OX40 agonist ivuxolimab in advanced cancers. The method was immunoSEQ multiplex PCR; TCRdb's version includes in-frame clones alone and lacks a portion of them. Among about 66,000 clones listed, about 90% were seen once. Sequenced material: CD4+ or CD8+ T cells sorted from blood, taken in a trial of the OX40 agonist ivuxolimab. The receptors come from an adult with an advanced solid tumor such as melanoma, head and neck, liver or kidney cancer.

This clone was observed a single time. The V and J genes are TRBV28 and TRBJ1-1; 7 bases match TRBD1. The CDR3 contains 15 residues. CDR1 MDHEN and CDR2 SYDVKM come from the germline V gene. The J segment lost 1 base and the V segment lost 6 bases, leaving 8 bases of the junction unmatched. The DNA for the CDR3 is TGTGCCAGCAGACAGACAGGGTTCGAGAACACTGAAGCTTTCTTT. Translating it yields CASRQTGFENTEAFF.

The chain is built from TRBV28 and TRBJ2-2, with D possibly being TRBD1 (6 bases). V lost 8 bases, J lost 1 base, and 14 bases lay in between. This CDR3 spans 15 amino acids. Germline V gene data show CDR1 as MDHEN and CDR2 as SYDVKM. CDR3 nucleotides: TGTGCCAGCTTACAGGGCCGCCGGAACACCGGGGAGCTGTTTTTT. This gives the protein CASLQGRRNTGELFF.

The chain carries TRBV7-2 and TRBJ1-5; 11 nucleotides agree with TRBD1. Germline loops: CDR1 SGHTA, CDR2 FQGNSA. V lost 5 bases and J lost 1; bases outside the gene matches: 10. The CDR3 sequence is 18 residues long. CDR3 nucleotide sequence: TGTGCCAGCAGCCCCGGGACAGGGGGGTTTGGGAGCAATCAGCCCCAGCATTTT. Its translation: CASSPGTGGFGSNQPQHF.

The chain carries TRBV4-3 and TRBJ2-7; 7 nucleotides line up with TRBD2. CDR3 size: 14 residues. The germline V gene encodes CDR1 LGHNA and CDR2 YSLEER. V lost 4 bases, J lost 4 bases, and 7 bases stayed unmatched. CDR3 DNA: TGCGCCAGCAGCCTGTACCGGGGGGTTTACGAGCAGTACTTC. This codes for CASSLYRGVYEQYF.

The chain couples TRBV19 to TRBJ1-2, with unresolved D. Trimming shortened V by 4 bases and J by 0 bases, and 15 bases separated the two germline ends. This CDR3 region has 16 residues. In germline, CDR1 is LNHDA, CDR2 SQIVND (reference sequence). The CDR3 DNA is TGTGCCAGTAGTACCCCCCACACGAAAGCTAACTATGGCTACACCTTC. Translation: CASSTPHTKANYGYTF.

This chain links TRBV29-1 with TRBJ2-5; maybe TRBD1 (6 bases). The CDR3 is 11 residues long. CDR1 is SQVTM and CDR2 is ANQGSEA in the germline V gene. With 4 bases removed from V and 5 bases from J, the gap between germline ends came to 8 bases. CDR3 region: CSVGTVETQYF. The CDR3 DNA sequence: TGCAGCGTTGGGACAGTGGAGACCCAGTACTTC. Supplemented by reference TRBV29-1 and TRBJ2-5, the full variable domain reads SAVISQKPSRDICQRGTSLTIQCQVDSQVTMMFWYRQQPGQSLTLIATANQGSEATYESGFVIDKFPISRPNLTFSTLTVSNMSPEDSSIYLCSVGTVETQYFGPGTRLLVL.

This sequence joins TRBV6-5 and TRBJ2-1; 7 nucleotides agree with TRBD2. The germline V gene has CDR1 MNHEY and CDR2 SVGAGI. Losses at the gene ends were 5 bases for V and 6 bases for J; bases not matched to a gene: 7. The CDR3 spans 14 residues. Here the CDR3 DNA reads TGTGCCAGCAGTATCTCCGGGACTACCAATGAGCAGTTCTTC. Protein: CASSISGTTNEQFF.

The V and J genes are TRBV29-1 and TRBJ2-3, with TRBD2 identical over 7 bases. Trimming cost V 4 bases and J 2 bases; bases outside gene matches: 6. The CDR3 has 14 residues. The germline gives CDR1 SQVTM, CDR2 ANQGSEA. CDR3 residues: CSVGERGFTDTQYF. The CDR3 coding sequence is TGCAGCGTTGGGGAGCGGGGTTTCACAGATACGCAGTATTTT.

The chain employs TRBV29-1 and TRBJ1-5, with a weak D call TRBD1 (5 bases). Germline V gene data show CDR1 as SQVTM and CDR2 as ANQGSEA. The CDR3 consists of 15 residues. The V end lost 6 bases, the J end lost 0 bases, and 15 bases lay between the germline ends. The CDR3 DNA reads as TGCAGCGTCCGGGGGGGACGCGGTAGCAATCAGCCCCAGCATTTT. It encodes CSVRGGRGSNQPQHF.

The CDR3 reads CASSLRADSYNEQFF. The CDR3 nucleotides are TGTGCCAGCAGCTTACGGGCAGATTCCTACAATGAGCAGTTCTTC. The chain joins TRBV7-2 to TRBJ2-1; no reliable D call. The length of the CDR3 is 15 residues. V lost 2 bases and J lost 1, with 9 bases in between. The germline V gene encodes CDR1 SGHTA and CDR2 FQGNSA.

J is TRBJ2-2 and V is TRBV7-5; TRBD1, the D gene given by the table, was not confirmed from the DNA. TRBV7-5 counts as a pseudogene. This CDR3 has 17 residues. CDR3 sequence reads: CARSLARTGGDTGELFF. The DNA for the CDR3 is TGTGCCAGAAGCTTAGCCCGGACAGGGGGGGACACCGGGGAGCTGTTTTTT.

The chain recombines TRBV4-1 with TRBJ2-2; unclear D gene. The CDR3 sequence is 19 residues long. V gave up 5 bases and J gave up 4 bases, with 26 bases separating them. Per germline, CDR1 MGHRA and CDR2 YSYEKL. The CDR3 protein is CASSVYTRSTALGTGELFF. The CDR3 region has the DNA TGCGCCAGCAGCGTCTACACAAGGAGTACAGCCTTAGGCACCGGGGAGCTGTTTTTT.

The V call is TRBV11-2, the J call TRBJ1-5; D remains ambiguous. From germline, CDR1 is SGHAT and CDR2 FQNNGV. CDR3 length equals 13 residues. Trimming removed 0 bases at V and 5 bases at J, with 5 bases between. CDR3 loop: CASSLEDYQPQHF. CDR3 coding DNA: TGTGCCAGCAGCTTAGAGGACTATCAGCCCCAGCATTTT.

V gene TRBV9 combines with J gene TRBJ2-2; 9 positions match TRBD1. The CDR3 spans 16 residues. The V and J ends lost 4 bases and 4 bases, in that order; junction bases with no gene match: 8. CDR1 SGDLS and CDR2 YYNGEE come from the germline V gene. The CDR3 is CASSRGQDRGTGELFF. The CDR3, as DNA: TGTGCCAGCAGCCGTGGACAGGACAGGGGCACCGGGGAGCTGTTTTTT.

This clone appeared a single time. The genes are TRBV29-1 and TRBJ2-7; D remains unclear. The CDR3 contains 10 residues. The V and J ends lost 3 bases and 5 bases respectively, with 5 bases between them. Germline loops: CDR1 SQVTM, CDR2 ANQGSEA. CDR3 in DNA: TGCAGCGTTGAGGAAGACGAGCAGTACTTC. Amino acids: CSVEEDEQYF.

This clone showed up just once. The gene calls are TRBV9 and TRBJ2-2, with 7 positions matching TRBD1. J lost 5 bases, V lost 3 bases, and 10 bases had no gene match. The CDR3 loop spans 16 amino acids. Germline V CDR1 and CDR2: SGDLS, YYNGEE. CDR3 in amino acids: CASSGRQGSPTGELFF. CDR3 nucleotide sequence: TGTGCCAGCAGCGGACGACAGGGTTCGCCTACCGGGGAGCTGTTTTTT.

The chain carries TRBV18 and TRBJ2-5; TRBD1 agrees at 8 bases. CDR3 length: 14 amino acids. V trimming: 5 bases; J trimming: 5 bases; junction bases outside the gene matches: 7. The germline V gene encodes CDR1 KGHSH and CDR2 LQKENI. CDR3 in amino acids: CASSDGQGGETQYF. DNA for the CDR3: TGTGCCAGCTCAGACGGACAGGGCGGGGAGACCCAGTACTTC.

The chain carries TRBV28 and TRBJ2-2; no firm D call. V lost 6 bases, J lost 4 bases, and 3 bases lay in between. The CDR3 covers 11 residues. Germline-derived CDR1 and CDR2 are MDHEN and SYDVKM. The CDR3 DNA is TGTGCCAGCAGAGCCACCGGGGAGCTGTTTTTT. Its translation is CASRATGELFF.

The rearrangement joins TRBV5-1 to TRBJ2-1; 8 bases fit TRBD2. The J segment lost 8 bases and the V segment lost 7 bases, leaving 11 bases of the junction unmatched. CDR1 SGHRS and CDR2 YFSETQ come from the germline V gene. The CDR3 is made up of 14 amino acids. The CDR3 bases are TGCGCCAGCCACACCGGGACTAGAGAATATGAGCAGTTCTTC. Protein product: CASHTGTREYEQFF.

The chain's CDR3 is CASSQRQGKYEQYF. The CDR3 region has the DNA TGTGCCAGCAGCCAGAGACAGGGTAAGTACGAGCAGTACTTC. J is TRBJ2-7 and V is TRBV5-4; the match to TRBD1 covers 7 bases. In germline, CDR1 is SGHNT, CDR2 YYREEE (reference sequence). J was trimmed by 4 bases and V by 4 bases; bases with no gene match: 8. This CDR3 has 14 residues.

The chain links TRBV10-3 to TRBJ1-1; 10 bases are shared with TRBD1. V lost 10 bases to trimming and J lost 0 bases; unmatched junction nucleotides: 2. Germline loops: CDR1 ENHRY, CDR2 SYGVKD. There are 13 residues in the CDR3. In DNA, the CDR3 is TGTGCCACGGGACAGGGGATGAACACTGAAGCTTTCTTT. It is translated as CATGQGMNTEAFF.

This clone was found once. The V and J genes are TRBV6-6 and TRBJ1-6; TRBD1 is a possible D gene (6 bases). CDR1 MNHNY and CDR2 SVGAGI come from the germline V gene (reference sequence). V lost 7 bases to trimming and J lost 11 bases, with 18 bases between them. The CDR3 runs 14 residues. CDR3 protein: CASIPDSFNPPLHF. As DNA, the CDR3 is TGTGCCAGCATTCCGGACAGTTTCAACCCACCCCTCCACTTT.

J is TRBJ1-5 and V is TRBV7-2; 9 bases match TRBD1. The V gene's germline CDR1 is SGHTA and CDR2 FQGNSA. CDR3 size: 14 residues. Trimming removed 6 bases from V and 7 bases from J; junction bases left unmatched: 7. The CDR3 coding sequence is TGTGCCAGCAGGTCCGGGACAGGGTTACAGCCCCAGCATTTT. This gives the protein CASRSGTGLQPQHF.

The rearrangement uses TRBV6-5 and TRBJ2-7; 7 positions match TRBD2. The CDR3 has 15 amino acids. Looked up from germline, CDR1 is MNHEY and CDR2 is SVGAGI. J was trimmed by 5 bases and V by 0 bases; bases with no gene match: 7. CDR3 sequence (DNA): TGTGCCAGCAGTTACTCGCGGGGGTCATGGGACGAGCAGTACTTC. It translates to CASSYSRGSWDEQYF.

This sequence joins TRBV5-1 and TRBJ2-5; 9 bases map to TRBD1. V lost 5 bases, J lost 5 bases, and 10 bases stayed unmatched. Looked up from germline, CDR1 is SGHRS and CDR2 is YFSETQ. CDR3 length: 15 residues. The CDR3 reads CASRLDGTGKETQYF. The DNA of the CDR3 is TGCGCCAGCAGGCTGGACGGGACAGGGAAGGAGACCCAGTACTTC.

This chain connects TRBV6-5 to TRBJ2-3; TRBD2 might be the D (5 bases). Germline loops: CDR1 MNHEY, CDR2 SVGAGI. Trimming shortened V by 6 bases and J by 2 bases, and 15 bases separated the two germline ends. This CDR3 has 15 residues. The DNA of the CDR3 is TGTGCCAGCAGCGTCCAGCCGGGAATCACAGATACGCAGTATTTT. Amino acid sequence: CASSVQPGITDTQYF.

The chain has TRBV7-9 and TRBJ2-4, with D possibly TRBD1 on 5 matching bases. V was trimmed by 5 bases and J by 4 bases, leaving 15 bases between them. Germline loops: CDR1 SEHNR, CDR2 FQNEAQ (reference sequence). The length of the CDR3 is 15 residues. This chain's CDR3 is CASSKPDSVKNIQYF. The CDR3 DNA reads as TGTGCCAGCAGCAAACCCGACAGCGTTAAAAACATTCAGTACTTC.

The chain links TRBV7-6 to TRBJ2-1; a possible D gene is TRBD2 (5 bases). Trimming cost V 1 base and J 7 bases, with 14 bases left between them. Germline lookup yields CDR1 SGHVS and CDR2 FNYEAQ. The CDR3 runs 15 residues. CDR3 DNA sequence: TGTGCCAGCAGCTTAGGCCTAGTTAAGCGGAATGAGCAGTTCTTC. Residues: CASSLGLVKRNEQFF. Full variable domain (missing parts from reference TRBV7-6 and TRBJ2-1): GAGVSQSPRYKVTKRGQDVALRCDPISGHVSLYWYRQALGQGPEFLTYFNYEAQQDKSGLPNDRFSAERPEGSISTLTIQRTEQRDSAMYRCASSLGLVKRNEQFFGPGTRLTVL.

This chain connects TRBV5-5 to TRBJ2-7; 11 bases are a match to TRBD1. The CDR3 is 16 amino acids. Germline V gives CDR1 SGHKS, CDR2 YYEKEE (reference sequence). The V gene end was trimmed by 5 bases and the J gene end by 2 bases; junction bases not matched to a gene: 9. CDR3 in DNA: TGTGCCAGCAGGCAATACCCGGGACAGGGGGCCTACGAGCAGTACTTC. Amino acid sequence: CASRQYPGQGAYEQYF.